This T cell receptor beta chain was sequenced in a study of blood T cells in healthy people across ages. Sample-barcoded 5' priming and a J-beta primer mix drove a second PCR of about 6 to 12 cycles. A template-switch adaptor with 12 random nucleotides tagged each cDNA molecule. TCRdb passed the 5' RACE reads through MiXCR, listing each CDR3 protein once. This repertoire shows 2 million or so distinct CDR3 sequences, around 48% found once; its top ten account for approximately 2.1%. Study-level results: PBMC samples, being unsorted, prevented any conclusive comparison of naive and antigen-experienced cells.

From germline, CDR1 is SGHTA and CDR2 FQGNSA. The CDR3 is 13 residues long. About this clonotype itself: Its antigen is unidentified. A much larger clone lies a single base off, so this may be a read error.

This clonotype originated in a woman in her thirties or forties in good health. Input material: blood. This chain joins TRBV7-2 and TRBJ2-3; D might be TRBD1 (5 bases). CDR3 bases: TGTGCCAGCAGCTTACAGCGCACAGGTACGCAGTATTTT. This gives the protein CASSLQRTGTQYF.